The 8 T cell receptor beta chains below all came from one sample that was sequenced in a study of T cell changes during pregnancy in multiple sclerosis. The data were produced by immunoSEQ multiplex PCR, yet TCRdb's version contains in-frame clones alone and is incomplete. Counted here are about 50,000 clones, roughly 94% occurring once; the ten biggest clones make up approximately 0.31%. Sequences were derived from CD4+ T cells from peripheral blood mononuclear cells, sampled in the third trimester of pregnancy. Receptor source: a female donor with multiple sclerosis, enrolled in a pregnancy study.

This clone was detected once. The chain links TRBV5-4 to TRBJ2-1, with a weak D call TRBD2 (5 bases). The CDR3 extends over 14 amino acids. The V end lost 2 bases, the J end lost 8 bases, and 14 bases lay between the germline ends. Germline assignment: CDR1 SGHNT and CDR2 YYREEE (reference sequence). The CDR3 bases are TGTGCCAGCAGCTTCCCTTTAACTAGGCATGAGCAGTTCTTC. This sequence encodes CASSFPLTRHEQFF. Full variable domain (remainder filled in from reference TRBV5-4 and TRBJ2-1): ETGVTQSPTHLIKTRGQQVTLRCSSQSGHNTVSWYQQALGQGPQFIFQYYREEENGRGNFPPRFSGLQFPNYSSELNVNALELDDSALYLCASSFPLTRHEQFFGPGTRLTVL.

The rearrangement uses TRBV7-9 and TRBJ1-4; TRBD1 matches at 7 bases. This CDR3 contains 14 residues. The V segment lost 4 bases and the J segment 5 bases; nucleotides outside the gene matches: 4. CDR1 and CDR2 (germline): SEHNR, FQNEAQ (reference sequence). The CDR3 loop reads CASSSGQRNEKLFF. DNA for the CDR3: TGTGCCAGCAGCTCGGGACAGCGAAATGAAAAACTGTTTTTT.

In its sample, this clone was seen once. The genes are TRBV6-1 and TRBJ2-1, with D possibly TRBD1 on 5 matching bases. Germline lookup yields CDR1 MNHNS and CDR2 SASEGT. Trimming removed 8 bases from V and 9 bases from J, with 17 bases in between. The CDR3 is made up of 13 amino acids. The CDR3 loop reads CASVDSTFSEQFF. CDR3 DNA: TGTGCCAGCGTTGACAGTACCTTTAGTGAGCAGTTCTTC.

This chain uses TRBV11-1 with TRBJ1-1; weak D call: TRBD1 (5 bases). This CDR3 region has 13 residues. The V gene lost 1 base and the J gene lost 4 bases, with 7 bases spanning the gap. In germline, CDR1 is SGHAT, CDR2 FQDESV (reference sequence). The CDR3: CASSLVGGTEAFF. The CDR3 nucleotides are TGTGCCAGCAGCTTAGTGGGGGGCACTGAAGCTTTCTTT.

The J gene is TRBJ2-1, the V gene TRBV7-6; 13 bases match TRBD2. The length of the CDR3 is 17 residues. CDR1 SGHVS and CDR2 FNYEAQ come from the germline V gene. The ends lost 5 bases at V and 0 bases at J; junction bases unmatched: 4. CDR3: CASSTWTSGSSYNEQFF. In DNA form, the CDR3 reads TGTGCCAGCAGCACGTGGACTAGCGGGAGCTCCTACAATGAGCAGTTCTTC.

The CDR3 coding sequence is TGTGCCACCAGCAGAGCACCGGACAGCGGGGGCTATGGCTACACCTTC. As protein: CATSRAPDSGGYGYTF. The chain has TRBV15 and TRBJ1-2, with a weak D call TRBD1 (6 bases). The V end was cut by 1 base, the J end by 4 bases, with 16 bases between. This CDR3 spans 16 amino acids. Germline V gene lookup returns CDR1 LNHNV and CDR2 YYDKDF (reference sequence).

This chain connects TRBV19 to TRBJ2-2, with 7 bases identical to TRBD2. Germline V gives CDR1 LNHDA, CDR2 SQIVND (reference sequence). The ends lost 10 bases at V and 3 bases at J; junction bases unmatched: 8. This CDR3 contains 14 residues. For the CDR3, the DNA is TGTGCCATCTCAGCCGGGAGGCACACCGGGGAGCTGTTTTTT. As protein: CAISAGRHTGELFF.

Details on this clone: Additional DNA sequences in this sample encode the identical CDR3. The chain recombines TRBV28 with TRBJ1-2, with TRBD1 matching over 8 bases. The V gene's germline CDR1 is MDHEN and CDR2 SYDVKM. The length of the CDR3 is 13 residues. The J segment lost 5 bases and the V segment lost 5 bases, leaving 4 bases of the junction unmatched. CDR3 nucleotides: TGTGCCAGCAGTCTTGGACAGGGATATGGCTACACCTTC. This gives the protein CASSLGQGYGYTF.